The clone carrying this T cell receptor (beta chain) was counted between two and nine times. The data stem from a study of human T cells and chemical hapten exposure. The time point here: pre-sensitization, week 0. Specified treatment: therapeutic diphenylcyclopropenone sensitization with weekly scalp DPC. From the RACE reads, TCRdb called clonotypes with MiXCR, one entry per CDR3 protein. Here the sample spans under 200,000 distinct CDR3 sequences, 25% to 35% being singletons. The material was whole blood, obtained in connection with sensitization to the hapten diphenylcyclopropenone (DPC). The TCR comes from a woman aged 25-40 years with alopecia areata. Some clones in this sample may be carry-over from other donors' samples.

The CDR3 sequence: CASSRTGVSDYGYTF. CDR3 DNA sequence: TGTGCCAGCAGCCGGACAGGGGTTAGTGACTATGGCTACACCTTC. The chain employs TRBV7-3 and TRBJ1-2; 9 nucleotides agree with TRBD1. CDR1 is SGHTA, CDR2 FQGTGA, per germline. The CDR3 spans 15 residues. The junction had 7 bases not matched to a gene; V was cut back by 5 bases and J by 3 bases.